This entry features one T cell receptor beta chain sequence. Its antigen is as yet unknown. This entry comes from a study of T cell responses to AZD1222 COVID-19 vaccine. General observations from the study: Among the donors, most were white British and more were female, and clonal diversity was possibly underestimated. Spike-specific TCR repertoires showed rising breadth and depth after two AZD1222 doses. CD4 TCRs linked to vaccination spanned spike, dominating at 160-218 and 743-854. Reports indicate that nearly half of spike-specific TCRs are directed at unmutated variant regions.

Some clones are missing from TCRdb's copy, which holds only in-frame ones; the method was immunoSEQ multiplex PCR. The repertoire holds about 85,000 clones, with 91% as singletons. Sequencing was performed on peripheral blood, taken 28 days after the second AZD1222 dose. The clonotype was recovered from an adult who received the AZD1222 COVID-19 vaccine.

The CDR3 sequence: CAWSAGVSYTEAFF. The CDR3 DNA is TGTGCCTGGAGCGCCGGGGTGAGTTACACTGAAGCTTTCTTT. The J gene is TRBJ1-1, the V gene TRBV30; D uncertain. Deletions cut 3 bases from V and 3 bases from J, with 14 bases between. CDR3 length equals 14 residues. Germline V gene sequence: CDR1 GTSNPN, CDR2 SVGIG (reference sequence).